The 29 T cell receptor beta chains given below trace back to one sample, sequenced in a study of shared clonotypes between healthy human individuals. Using immunoSEQ multiplex PCR, the repertoire was profiled, and TCRdb retains in-frame clones only, with some absent. The table includes over a million clones, approximately 97% detected once. What was sequenced was naive CD4+ T cells sorted from blood. Subset defined: CD45RA+ positively selected. These receptors all stem from a man aged 30 to 45 in good health.

The CDR3, as DNA: TGTGCCAGCAGGAAAGACCCGAGCTCCTACGAGCAGTACTTC. This gives the protein CASRKDPSSYEQYF. The chain combines TRBV6-6 with TRBJ2-7; unclear D gene. The CDR3 consists of 14 residues. Germline V gene data show CDR1 as MNHNY and CDR2 as SVGAGI (reference sequence). With 6 bases removed from V and 0 bases from J, the gap between germline ends came to 12 bases.

This clone was counted a single time. The chain joins TRBV7-2 to TRBJ1-5; D call uncertain. V lost 2 bases and J lost 4, with 6 bases in between. The CDR3 consists of 13 residues. Germline loops: CDR1 SGHTA, CDR2 FQGNSA. This CDR3 reads CASSLQKNQPQHF. The CDR3 nucleotides are TGTGCCAGCAGCTTACAAAAGAATCAGCCCCAGCATTTT.

CDR3 in DNA: TGTGCCAGCAGCGGCACCAGTGGGTCCTACAATGAGCAGTTCTTC. Protein: CASSGTSGSYNEQFF. This rearrangement joins TRBV7-9 to TRBJ2-1; no definite D call. Germline CDR1 SEHNR, CDR2 FQNEAQ (reference sequence). The length of the CDR3 is 15 residues. Trimming cost V 5 bases and J 1 base, with 12 bases left between them. Full variable domain (outside the CDR3, taken from reference TRBV7-9 and TRBJ2-1): DTGVSQNPRHKITKRGQNVTFRCDPISEHNRLYWYRQTLGQGPEFLTYFQNEAQLEKSRLLSDRFSAERPKGSFSTLEIQRTEQGDSAMYLCASSGTSGSYNEQFFGPGTRLTVL.

A single count supports this clone. The J gene is TRBJ2-3, the V gene TRBV9; D gene uncertain. The CDR3 is 14 amino acids. Trimming took 0 bases from V and 4 from J, leaving 9 bases between them. CDR1 and CDR2 (germline): SGDLS, YYNGEE. The CDR3 DNA reads TGTGCCAGCAGCGTAGAGCCTAGTGCAGATACGCAGTATTTT. This encodes CASSVEPSADTQYF.

The chain uses TRBV28 and TRBJ2-7; 7 bases are a match to TRBD1. Germline V gives CDR1 MDHEN, CDR2 SYDVKM. The CDR3 spans 13 residues. Trimming removed 8 bases from V and 5 bases from J; junction bases left unmatched: 9. CDR3 coding DNA: TGTGCCAGCCTTCTAACAGGGGAGCACGAGCAGTACTTC. Translating it yields CASLLTGEHEQYF. The entire variable domain, with the rest obtained from reference TRBV28 and TRBJ2-7, is as follows: DVKVTQSSRYLVKRTGEKVFLECVQDMDHENMFWYRQDPGLGLRLIYFSYDVKMKEKGDIPEGYSVSREKKERFSLILESASTNQTSMYLCASLLTGEHEQYFGPGTRLTVT.

The gene calls are TRBV5-1 and TRBJ1-2; D may be TRBD1 (5 bases). With 4 bases removed from V and 11 bases from J, the gap between germline ends came to 15 bases. CDR1 SGHRS and CDR2 YFSETQ come from the germline V gene. This CDR3 is 12 amino acids long. The DNA for the CDR3 is TGCGCCAGCAGCCAAATGGACAAGCCGTACACCTTC. This sequence encodes CASSQMDKPYTF.

The chain recombines TRBV7-8 with TRBJ1-1; D is possibly TRBD1 (5 bases). The CDR3 runs 15 residues. The V gene's germline CDR1 is SGHVS and CDR2 FQNEAQ. V was cut by 8 bases and J by 6 bases, with 22 bases left in between. The CDR3 DNA follows: TGTGCCAGCGTCAATGGAAGGGGCAAACCCCCTGAAGCTTTCTTT. Translated: CASVNGRGKPPEAFF.

The gene calls are TRBV5-5 and TRBJ2-5; 9 nucleotides match TRBD2. After removal of 4 bases from V and 1 base from J, the junction contained 5 bases not matched to a gene. This CDR3 is 15 amino acids long. Germline CDR1 and CDR2: SGHKS and YYEKEE (reference sequence). DNA for the CDR3: TGTGCCAGCAGCGCAAGCGGGAGGCTCCAAGAGACCCAGTACTTC. The encoded protein is CASSASGRLQETQYF.

The V and J genes are TRBV7-6 and TRBJ2-1; 7 positions agree with TRBD1. Trimming cost V 4 bases and J 0 bases; bases outside gene matches: 9. The CDR3 sequence is 17 residues long. CDR1 is SGHVS, CDR2 FNYEAQ, per germline. In DNA form, the CDR3 reads TGTGCCAGCAGCTCCAGGACAGGTAGGAGCTCCTACAATGAGCAGTTCTTC. It yields the protein CASSSRTGRSSYNEQFF.

This chain joins TRBV5-1 and TRBJ2-5; D is uncertain. The V and J ends lost 6 bases and 0 bases respectively, with 9 bases between them. The CDR3 has 13 residues. Germline V gives CDR1 SGHRS, CDR2 YFSETQ. The chain's CDR3 is CASKEIDQETQYF. For the CDR3, the DNA is TGCGCCAGCAAGGAGATAGACCAAGAGACCCAGTACTTC.

Remarks on this clone: Other DNA sequences from this sample encode an identical CDR3 as well. The chain has TRBV5-8 and TRBJ2-7, with 12 bases fitting TRBD2. CDR3 length: 15 residues. The V gene's germline CDR1 is SGHTS and CDR2 YDEGEE. Losses at the gene ends were 0 bases for V and 4 bases for J; bases not matched to a gene: 2. CDR3 nucleotides: TGTGCCAGCAGCTTGGGACTAGCGGGAGTGTACGAGCAGTACTTC. Translated: CASSLGLAGVYEQYF.

The chain combines TRBV19 with TRBJ1-5, with TRBD1 identical over 10 bases. Germline assignment: CDR1 LNHDA and CDR2 SQIVND (reference sequence). The J segment lost 7 bases and the V segment lost 4 bases, leaving 7 bases of the junction unmatched. The CDR3 contains 15 residues. CDR3 nucleotide sequence: TGTGCCAGTAGTAGAACCGGACAGGGGGGACAGCCCCAGCATTTT. Its protein product is CASSRTGQGGQPQHF.

This chain links TRBV5-1 with TRBJ2-1; 7 nucleotides agree with TRBD1. From germline, CDR1 is SGHRS and CDR2 YFSETQ. This CDR3 contains 16 residues. V lost 2 bases, J lost 8 bases, and 13 bases stayed unmatched. CDR3 loop: CASSFHRQGGLYEQFF. CDR3 in DNA: TGCGCCAGCAGCTTCCACAGACAGGGTGGATTGTATGAGCAGTTCTTC. The full variable domain, with the rest looked up from reference TRBV5-1 and TRBJ2-1, is KAGVTQTPRYLIKTRGQQVTLSCSPISGHRSVSWYQQTPGQGLQFLFEYFSETQRNKGNFPGRFSGRQFSNSRSEMNVSTLELGDSALYLCASSFHRQGGLYEQFFGPGTRLTVL.

V and J are TRBV2 and TRBJ2-7; D is perhaps TRBD1 or TRBD2 (5 bases each). V lost 6 bases and J 1 base, leaving 28 bases between the germline ends. CDR3 length equals 19 residues. Per the germline V gene, CDR1 is SNHLY and CDR2 is FYNNEI. CDR3 nucleotides: TGTGCCAGCAGATATTCACGAGGGGCCAATATCAAGCTTTCCTACGAGCAGTACTTC. Its translation is CASRYSRGANIKLSYEQYF.

The chain joins TRBV5-6 to TRBJ2-7; a weak D match, TRBD1 (6 bases). Germline loops: CDR1 SGHDT, CDR2 YYEEEE. The V end was cut by 0 bases, the J end by 0 bases, with 13 bases between. This CDR3 has 16 residues. The CDR3 sequence is CASSLGPTGFSYEQYF. CDR3 in DNA: TGTGCCAGCAGCTTGGGCCCCACAGGGTTCTCCTACGAGCAGTACTTC.

The V and J genes are TRBV18 and TRBJ2-1, with 10 bases lining up with TRBD2. This CDR3 has 15 amino acids. Trimming removed 3 bases from V and 7 bases from J; junction bases left unmatched: 6. Per germline, CDR1 KGHSH and CDR2 LQKENI. In DNA form, the CDR3 reads TGTGCCAGCTCACCTCTAGCGGGAGTTCCGAATGAGCAGTTCTTC. This translates into CASSPLAGVPNEQFF.

The chain links TRBV28 to TRBJ2-5; tentatively, D is TRBD2 (5 bases). This CDR3 is built from 16 residues. The V gene lost 4 bases and the J gene lost 7 bases, with 22 bases spanning the gap. Germline CDR1 reads MDHEN; CDR2 reads SYDVKM. Here the CDR3 DNA reads TGTGCCAGCAGTTCCAATCGGGGAGCTAATGCAAGGACCCAGTACTTC. This codes for CASSSNRGANARTQYF. The full variable domain, rest sourced from reference TRBV28 and TRBJ2-5, is DVKVTQSSRYLVKRTGEKVFLECVQDMDHENMFWYRQDPGLGLRLIYFSYDVKMKEKGDIPEGYSVSREKKERFSLILESASTNQTSMYLCASSSNRGANARTQYFGPGTRLLVL.

The chain uses TRBV10-1 and TRBJ2-1; 7 positions agree with TRBD1. The CDR3 is 16 amino acids. With V trimmed by 3 bases and J by 3 bases, 8 bases remained unmatched. Germline V gene data show CDR1 as WNHNN and CDR2 as SYGVQD (reference sequence). CDR3 nucleotide sequence: TGCGCCAGCAGTGACCAAAGGGGACAGTTCTACAATGAGCAGTTCTTC. Translation gives CASSDQRGQFYNEQFF.

The V and J genes are TRBV27 and TRBJ2-1, with no clear D. Germline lookup yields CDR1 MNHEY and CDR2 SMNVEV (reference sequence). The CDR3 is 10 amino acids. Trimming left V 8 bases short and J 8 bases short, with 7 bases between. CDR3 residues: CASGRDEQFF. CDR3 DNA: TGTGCCAGCGGTCGGGATGAGCAGTTCTTC.

Here the CDR3 reads CASSFGRRFYEQYF. The CDR3 DNA reads as TGCGCCAGCAGCTTTGGACGGAGATTCTACGAGCAGTACTTC. The J gene is TRBJ2-7, the V gene TRBV5-1; D ambiguous. Trimming took 2 bases from V and 3 from J, leaving 12 bases between them. The germline CDR1 and CDR2 sequences are SGHRS and YFSETQ. There are 14 residues in the CDR3. The full variable domain, rest sourced from reference TRBV5-1 and TRBJ2-7, is KAGVTQTPRYLIKTRGQQVTLSCSPISGHRSVSWYQQTPGQGLQFLFEYFSETQRNKGNFPGRFSGRQFSNSRSEMNVSTLELGDSALYLCASSFGRRFYEQYFGPGTRLTVT.

The chain has TRBV7-2 and TRBJ1-5; D ambiguous. Looked up from germline, CDR1 is SGHTA and CDR2 is FQGNSA. V dropped 1 base and J dropped 4 bases, with 5 bases sitting between them. This CDR3 is 13 amino acids long. The CDR3 DNA reads as TGTGCCAGCAGCTTAGAGTCAAATCAGCCCCAGCATTTT. Translation: CASSLESNQPQHF.

This clone appeared a single time. The CDR3 loop is CASKAGQTSYEQYF. The CDR3 DNA sequence: TGTGCCAGTAAGGCAGGGCAGACCTCCTACGAGCAGTACTTC. The genes are TRBV19 and TRBJ2-7; tentatively, D is TRBD1 (5 bases). Germline V gene data show CDR1 as LNHDA and CDR2 as SQIVND (reference sequence). V shed 7 bases and J shed 0 bases, with 13 bases lying between them. CDR3 length: 14 residues. The full variable domain, completed using reference TRBV19 and TRBJ2-7, is DGGITQSPKYLFRKEGQNVTLSCEQNLNHDAMYWYRQDPGQGLRLIYYSQIVNDFQKGDIAEGYSVSREKKESFPLTVTSAQKNPTAFYLCASKAGQTSYEQYFGPGTRLTVT.

The chain links TRBV2 to TRBJ2-1, with D possibly called TRBD1 or TRBD2 (5 bases each). Germline-derived CDR1 and CDR2 are SNHLY and FYNNEI. The CDR3 covers 12 residues. Between the trimmed V and J ends, which lost 9 bases and 9 bases, there was a span of 15 bases. The CDR3 DNA is TGTGCCAGAGGGGACCGGCATACTGAGCAGTTCTTC. Its protein product is CARGDRHTEQFF.

The chain has TRBV23-1 and TRBJ2-7; 8 bases map to TRBD1. TRBV23-1 is filed as an ORF, its function uncertain. The CDR3 length is 16 residues. V lost 3 bases to trimming and J lost 0 bases; unmatched junction nucleotides: 7. CDR3 nucleotide sequence: TGCGCCAGCAGTCATTACAGGGGGTTGATCTCCTACGAGCAGTACTTC. As protein: CASSHYRGLISYEQYF.

This clone has only one observation. J is TRBJ1-2 and V is TRBV19, with 9 bases that match TRBD1. J gave up 8 bases and V 5 bases, and 12 bases lay outside the gene matches. The germline CDR1 and CDR2 sequences are LNHDA and SQIVND (reference sequence). The length of the CDR3 is 15 residues. DNA of the CDR3: TGTGCCAGTAGTCCTAGGCTCCGGACAGGGGACGGCTACACCTTC. Its translation is CASSPRLRTGDGYTF.

This chain links TRBV28 with TRBJ2-1; maybe TRBD1 (7 bases). Germline CDR1 MDHEN, CDR2 SYDVKM. The CDR3 spans 14 residues. V was shortened by 5 bases and J by 6 bases, with 14 bases between the two germline ends. In DNA form, the CDR3 reads TGTGCCAGCAGTCCCGGGACAGCGGGCAATGAGCAGTTCTTC. This sequence encodes CASSPGTAGNEQFF.

The chain uses TRBV7-9 and TRBJ2-3; tentative D call: TRBD2 (6 bases). The CDR3 spans 17 residues. Trimming removed 2 bases from V and 2 bases from J, with 17 bases in between. Germline assignment: CDR1 SEHNR and CDR2 FQNEAQ (reference sequence). CDR3 in amino acids: CASSLFLAEALTDTQYF. The CDR3 DNA reads TGTGCCAGCAGCTTATTCTTAGCGGAGGCCCTCACAGATACGCAGTATTTT. The full variable domain, rest sourced from reference TRBV7-9 and TRBJ2-3, is DTGVSQNPRHKITKRGQNVTFRCDPISEHNRLYWYRQTLGQGPEFLTYFQNEAQLEKSRLLSDRFSAERPKGSFSTLEIQRTEQGDSAMYLCASSLFLAEALTDTQYFGPGTRLTVL.

This sequence joins TRBV18 and TRBJ2-5; weak D call: TRBD2 (6 bases). The CDR3 has 14 amino acids. CDR1 is KGHSH and CDR2 is LQKENI in the germline V gene. V was pared by 2 bases and J by 5 bases, with 12 bases between. CDR3 nucleotide sequence: TGTGCCAGCTCACCATCATACGGGAGTGAGACCCAGTACTTC. Its protein is CASSPSYGSETQYF.

The chain joins TRBV11-3 to TRBJ2-1; possibly TRBD2 for D (5 bases). Germline V CDR1 and CDR2: SGHNT, YENEEA. Trimming cost V 3 bases and J 7 bases, with 10 bases left between them. The CDR3 is 13 amino acids. The CDR3 spells CASSFSAQNEQFF. The CDR3 bases are TGTGCCAGCAGCTTTAGCGCCCAAAATGAGCAGTTCTTC.